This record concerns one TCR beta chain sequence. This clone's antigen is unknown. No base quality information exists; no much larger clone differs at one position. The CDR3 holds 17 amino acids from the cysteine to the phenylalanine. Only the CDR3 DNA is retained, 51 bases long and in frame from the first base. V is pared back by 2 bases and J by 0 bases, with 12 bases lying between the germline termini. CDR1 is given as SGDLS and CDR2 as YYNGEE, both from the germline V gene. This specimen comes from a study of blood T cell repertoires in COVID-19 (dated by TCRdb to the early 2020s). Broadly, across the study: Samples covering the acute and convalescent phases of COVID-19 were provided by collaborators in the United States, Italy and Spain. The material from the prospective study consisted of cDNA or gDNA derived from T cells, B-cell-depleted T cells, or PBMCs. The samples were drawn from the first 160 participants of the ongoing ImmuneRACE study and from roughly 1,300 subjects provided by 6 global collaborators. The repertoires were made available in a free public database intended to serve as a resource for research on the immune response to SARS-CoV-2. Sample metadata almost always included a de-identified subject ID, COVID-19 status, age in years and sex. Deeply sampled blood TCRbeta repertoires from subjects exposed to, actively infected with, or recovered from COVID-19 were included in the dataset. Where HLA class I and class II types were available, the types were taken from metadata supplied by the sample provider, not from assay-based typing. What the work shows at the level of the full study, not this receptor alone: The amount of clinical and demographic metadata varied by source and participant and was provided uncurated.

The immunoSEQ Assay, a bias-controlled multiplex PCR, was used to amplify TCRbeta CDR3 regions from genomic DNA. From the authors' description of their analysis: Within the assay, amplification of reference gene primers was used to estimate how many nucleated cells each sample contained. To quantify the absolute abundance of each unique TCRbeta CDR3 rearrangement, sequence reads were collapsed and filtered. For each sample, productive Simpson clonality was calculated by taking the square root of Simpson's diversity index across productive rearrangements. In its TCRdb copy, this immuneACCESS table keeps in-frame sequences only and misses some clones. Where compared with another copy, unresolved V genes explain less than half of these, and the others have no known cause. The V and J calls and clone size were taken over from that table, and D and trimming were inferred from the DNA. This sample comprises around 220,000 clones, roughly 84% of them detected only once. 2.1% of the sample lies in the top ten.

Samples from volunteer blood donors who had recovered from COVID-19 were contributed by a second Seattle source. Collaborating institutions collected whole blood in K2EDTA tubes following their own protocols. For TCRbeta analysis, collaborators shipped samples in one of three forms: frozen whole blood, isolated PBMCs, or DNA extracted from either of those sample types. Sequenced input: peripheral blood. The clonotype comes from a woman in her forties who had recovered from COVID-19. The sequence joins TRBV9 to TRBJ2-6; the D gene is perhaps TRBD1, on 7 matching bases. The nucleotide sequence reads TGTGCCAGCAGCGTCGGGGGACAGAGCTCTGGGGCCAACGTCCTGACTTTC. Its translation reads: CASSVGGQSSGANVLTF.